A selection of T cell receptor beta chains follows, all from one sample in a study of blood T cell repertoires in COVID-19. Clones were sequenced by immunoSEQ multiplex PCR, and TCRdb holds only the in-frame ones, with some missing. This repertoire shows some 200,000 clones, about 88% found once; its top ten account for about an eighth. The sequenced material came from peripheral blood. Receptor source: a man between 25 and 39 years old with active or convalescent COVID-19. Both conserved end residues are part of each CDR3. Fields, in order: clone size, J gene, D gene, V gene, CDR3 DNA, CDR3 protein. D genes are given only for firm matches. Expanded clones get a size class; other rows say once, few or many, or leave the size out.

clone_size: once; j_call: TRBJ2-5; d_call: -; v_call: TRBV5-1; cdr3_nt: TGCGCCAGCAGCTTGGCCCAGGGCGAGACCCAGTACTTC; cdr3_aa: CASSLAQGETQYF
clone_size: -; j_call: TRBJ1-2; d_call: TRBD1; v_call: TRBV9; cdr3_nt: TGTGCCAGCAGCGTAGCTATCGGCAGGGGGCTAAGTGGCTACACCTTC; cdr3_aa: CASSVAIGRGLSGYTF
clone_size: -; j_call: TRBJ2-1; d_call: TRBD2; v_call: TRBV10-1; cdr3_nt: TGCGCCAGCACCTGGACTAGCCCCAGCTCCTACAATGAGCAGTTCTTC; cdr3_aa: CASTWTSPSSYNEQFF
clone_size: -; j_call: TRBJ1-6; d_call: -; v_call: TRBV4-1; cdr3_nt: TGCGCCAGCAGCCTTCAGGCTACCGGATCACCCCTCCACTTT; cdr3_aa: CASSLQATGSPLHF
clone_size: -; j_call: TRBJ1-2; d_call: TRBD1; v_call: TRBV13; cdr3_nt: TGTGCCAGCAGGGCGTCGGACAGGGCAGAGGATGGCTACACCTTC; cdr3_aa: CASRASDRAEDGYTF
clone_size: -; j_call: TRBJ1-1; d_call: -; v_call: TRBV6-5; cdr3_nt: TGTGCCAGCAGTTACCCGGGGGGGGTGGGCACTGAAGCTTTCTTT; cdr3_aa: CASSYPGGVGTEAFF
clone_size: -; j_call: TRBJ1-5; d_call: TRBD1; v_call: TRBV27; cdr3_nt: TGTGCCAGCAGTCCGGGGACAGGGCCGTCCAATCAGCCCCAGCATTTT; cdr3_aa: CASSPGTGPSNQPQHF
clone_size: few; j_call: TRBJ1-2; d_call: TRBD1; v_call: TRBV2; cdr3_nt: TGTGCCAGCAGTAAACGGGGACAGGGTTCCTATGGCTACACCTTC; cdr3_aa: CASSKRGQGSYGYTF
clone_size: -; j_call: TRBJ1-3; d_call: -; v_call: TRBV4-3; cdr3_nt: TGCGCCAGCAGCCAAGAGGGCAGGTCTGGAAACACCATATATTTT; cdr3_aa: CASSQEGRSGNTIYF
clone_size: -; j_call: TRBJ1-2; d_call: -; v_call: TRBV5-5; cdr3_nt: TGTGCCAGCAGCTTGGAGGCGGTGAACTATGGCTACACCTTC; cdr3_aa: CASSLEAVNYGYTF
clone_size: -; j_call: TRBJ2-1; d_call: -; v_call: TRBV28; cdr3_nt: TGTGCCACCTCAAGGGGGATTTCGACCGATGAGCAGTTCTTC; cdr3_aa: CATSRGISTDEQFF
clone_size: -; j_call: TRBJ1-1; d_call: TRBD1; v_call: TRBV28; cdr3_nt: TGTGCCAGCAGTCTGACAGGGGGGAACACTGAAGCTTTCTTT; cdr3_aa: CASSLTGGNTEAFF
clone_size: -; j_call: TRBJ1-3; d_call: -; v_call: TRBV7-9; cdr3_nt: TGTGCCAGCAGCGATTCAGGGGCACGCTCTGGAAACACCATATATTTT; cdr3_aa: CASSDSGARSGNTIYF
clone_size: -; j_call: TRBJ1-2; d_call: -; v_call: TRBV4-1; cdr3_nt: TGCGCCAGCAGCCACTCCCTTGAGAAGGGGCGGAGGGCTAACTATGGCTACACCTTC; cdr3_aa: CASSHSLEKGRRANYGYTF
clone_size: -; j_call: TRBJ1-2; d_call: TRBD1; v_call: TRBV29-1; cdr3_nt: TGCAGCGTTGAAGAGGGACAGGCGTCGCATGGCTACACCTTC; cdr3_aa: CSVEEGQASHGYTF
clone_size: -; j_call: TRBJ1-6; d_call: -; v_call: TRBV7-3; cdr3_nt: TGTGCCAGCAGCTCTTCAGGGCTATCCTATAATTCACCCCTCCACTTT; cdr3_aa: CASSSSGLSYNSPLHF
clone_size: -; j_call: TRBJ1-1; d_call: -; v_call: TRBV19; cdr3_nt: TGTGCCAGTATGCTGTCGACGGGGGGCGAGTTGACTGAAGCTTTCTTT; cdr3_aa: CASMLSTGGELTEAFF
clone_size: -; j_call: TRBJ2-5; d_call: -; v_call: TRBV13; cdr3_nt: TGTGCCAGCAGCTTAAGCAGGGGTTTTGAGACCCAGTACTTC; cdr3_aa: CASSLSRGFETQYF
clone_size: -; j_call: TRBJ2-2; d_call: -; v_call: TRBV4-1; cdr3_nt: TGCGCCAGCAGCCAGGACCGACAGAGGACGAGAACGATTTACACCGGGGAGCTGTTTTTT; cdr3_aa: CASSQDRQRTRTIYTGELFF
clone_size: -; j_call: TRBJ1-1; d_call: -; v_call: TRBV5-5; cdr3_nt: TGTGCCAGCAGCTTGGTTCGACAGGCCCTTGAAGCTTTCTTT; cdr3_aa: CASSLVRQALEAFF
clone_size: -; j_call: TRBJ2-7; d_call: TRBD2; v_call: TRBV19; cdr3_nt: TGTGCCAGTAGTATGGTAGGGGGACTAGCGGGGAAATACGAGCAGTACTTC; cdr3_aa: CASSMVGGLAGKYEQYF
clone_size: -; j_call: TRBJ2-1; d_call: -; v_call: TRBV10-1; cdr3_nt: TGCGCCAGCAGGCGAGCCCCCCCGCAGGGAGAGCAGTTCTTC; cdr3_aa: CASRRAPPQGEQFF
clone_size: -; j_call: TRBJ2-3; d_call: TRBD2; v_call: TRBV4-1; cdr3_nt: TGCGCCAGCAGCCAAGGACTAGCGGGGGGGCCGTCTGATACGCAGTATTTT; cdr3_aa: CASSQGLAGGPSDTQYF
clone_size: -; j_call: TRBJ2-1; d_call: -; v_call: TRBV25-1; cdr3_nt: TGTGCCAGCAGTGAAACCGACTACTACAATGAGCAGTTCTTC; cdr3_aa: CASSETDYYNEQFF
clone_size: once; j_call: TRBJ1-4; d_call: -; v_call: TRBV6-5; cdr3_nt: TGTGCCACGGCCGGGACACAGGATGAAAAACTGTTTTTT; cdr3_aa: CATAGTQDEKLFF
clone_size: -; j_call: TRBJ1-3; d_call: -; v_call: TRBV6-5; cdr3_nt: TGTGCCAGCAGTCCCAATCCTGGAAACACCATATATTTT; cdr3_aa: CASSPNPGNTIYF
clone_size: -; j_call: TRBJ2-3; d_call: -; v_call: TRBV10-2; cdr3_nt: TGCGCCAGCAGTCTTTACACAGATACGCAGTATTTT; cdr3_aa: CASSLYTDTQYF
clone_size: -; j_call: TRBJ1-6; d_call: -; v_call: TRBV4-1; cdr3_nt: TGCGCCAGCAGCCCCCCATTGTCACCCCTCCACTTT; cdr3_aa: CASSPPLSPLHF
clone_size: -; j_call: TRBJ2-3; d_call: TRBD2; v_call: TRBV28; cdr3_nt: TGTGCCAGCAGTTCGGGACTAGCGAGTCGCACAGATACGCAGTATTTT; cdr3_aa: CASSSGLASRTDTQYF
clone_size: once; j_call: TRBJ2-5; d_call: TRBD2; v_call: TRBV5-1; cdr3_nt: TGCGCCAGCAGCTCCGGACTAGCGGCTGTTCCTTTTCAAGAGACCCAGTACTTC; cdr3_aa: CASSSGLAAVPFQETQYF
clone_size: -; j_call: TRBJ1-6; d_call: -; v_call: TRBV29-1; cdr3_nt: TGCAGCGTTGAAGATCGGGAGGGGGGAGGTAGAATTTCACCCCTCCACTTT; cdr3_aa: CSVEDREGGGRISPLHF
clone_size: -; j_call: TRBJ1-6; d_call: TRBD1; v_call: TRBV4-1; cdr3_nt: TGCGCCAGCAGCCATGACGACAGGGGCGATTCACCCCTCCACTTT; cdr3_aa: CASSHDDRGDSPLHF
clone_size: -; j_call: TRBJ1-6; d_call: -; v_call: TRBV5-1; cdr3_nt: TGCGCCAGCAGCTTGGGTGAACATGACACTTCACCCCTCCACTTT; cdr3_aa: CASSLGEHDTSPLHF
clone_size: -; j_call: TRBJ2-7; d_call: -; v_call: TRBV27; cdr3_nt: TGTGCCAGCAGTTTTGGGGGGTCCGAGCAGTACTTC; cdr3_aa: CASSFGGSEQYF
clone_size: -; j_call: TRBJ1-6; d_call: TRBD1; v_call: TRBV3-1/TRBV3-2; cdr3_nt: TGTGCCAGCAGCCAAGAACAGGGGGTTCATTCACCCCTCCACTTT; cdr3_aa: CASSQEQGVHSPLHF
clone_size: -; j_call: TRBJ2-1; d_call: -; v_call: TRBV21-1; cdr3_nt: TGTGCCAGCAGCGGTCGACTAGCGGGTTCCTACAATGAGCAGTTCTTC; cdr3_aa: CASSGRLAGSYNEQFF
clone_size: -; j_call: TRBJ1-5; d_call: -; v_call: TRBV10-3; cdr3_nt: TGTGCCATCAGGGTCGGACCGGGGGGCAATCAGCCCCAGCATTTT; cdr3_aa: CAIRVGPGGNQPQHF
clone_size: -; j_call: TRBJ1-2; d_call: -; v_call: TRBV7-2; cdr3_nt: TGTGCCAGCAGCTCCCTCTACACCTTC; cdr3_aa: CASSSLYTF
clone_size: -; j_call: TRBJ2-5; d_call: -; v_call: TRBV19; cdr3_nt: TGTGCCAGCAGCGAAGTTGGTTACCAAGAGACCCAGTACTTC; cdr3_aa: CASSEVGYQETQYF
clone_size: -; j_call: TRBJ1-2; d_call: TRBD1; v_call: TRBV6-5; cdr3_nt: TGTGCCAGCACTCGCGAGGTCAGGGGGCACGGTGGCTACACCTTC; cdr3_aa: CASTREVRGHGGYTF
clone_size: few; j_call: TRBJ1-1; d_call: -; v_call: TRBV28; cdr3_nt: TGTGCCAGCAGTTTATCAGCGGGCAGGGCCACTGAAGCTTTCTTT; cdr3_aa: CASSLSAGRATEAFF
clone_size: -; j_call: TRBJ2-3; d_call: TRBD1; v_call: TRBV27; cdr3_nt: TGTGCCAGCAGCTCACCTCTCTTCAGGGGGCAGGGGCAGTATTTT; cdr3_aa: CASSSPLFRGQGQYF
clone_size: -; j_call: TRBJ1-2; d_call: -; v_call: TRBV30; cdr3_nt: TGTGCCTGGAAGGGAGTCGGGGATGGCTACACCTTC; cdr3_aa: CAWKGVGDGYTF
clone_size: -; j_call: TRBJ2-3; d_call: TRBD2; v_call: TRBV3-1/TRBV3-2; cdr3_nt: TGTGCCAGCAGCCCTGGGACTAGCGGGGGGGATACGCAGTATTTT; cdr3_aa: CASSPGTSGGDTQYF
clone_size: -; j_call: TRBJ1-1; d_call: TRBD1; v_call: TRBV24-1; cdr3_nt: TGTGCCACCAGTGATTTGGGGGGGGGACAGGGGGTGAACACTGAAGCTTTCTTT; cdr3_aa: CATSDLGGGQGVNTEAFF
clone_size: -; j_call: TRBJ2-2; d_call: TRBD1; v_call: TRBV5-1; cdr3_nt: TGCGCCAGTCGCCCACCACAGGGGGCCGGGGAGCTGTTTTTT; cdr3_aa: CASRPPQGAGELFF
clone_size: -; j_call: TRBJ2-3; d_call: TRBD1; v_call: TRBV5-4; cdr3_nt: TGTGCCAGCAGCTTTCCGACAGGGCCCTCGGATACGCAGTATTTT; cdr3_aa: CASSFPTGPSDTQYF
clone_size: -; j_call: TRBJ1-3; d_call: -; v_call: TRBV19; cdr3_nt: TGTGCCAGTAGTATAGAGGGAGGCAGGGGAAACACCATATATTTT; cdr3_aa: CASSIEGGRGNTIYF
clone_size: -; j_call: TRBJ2-7; d_call: TRBD1; v_call: TRBV30; cdr3_nt: TGTGCCTGGAGCCTGGGACAGGGGGCGGCTTACGAGCAGTACTTC; cdr3_aa: CAWSLGQGAAYEQYF
clone_size: -; j_call: TRBJ1-3; d_call: -; v_call: TRBV7-2; cdr3_nt: TGTGCCAGCAGCTTACGGGGGGTTGAGGGAAACACCATATATTTT; cdr3_aa: CASSLRGVEGNTIYF
clone_size: -; j_call: TRBJ2-6; d_call: -; v_call: TRBV5-4; cdr3_nt: TGTGCCAGCAGCCCCGTCCAGACACTCTCTGGGGCCAACGTCCTGACTTTC; cdr3_aa: CASSPVQTLSGANVLTF
clone_size: few; j_call: TRBJ1-4; d_call: -; v_call: TRBV19; cdr3_nt: TGTGCCAGTAGTCGGACGGACAGTTATGCAACTAATGAAAAACTGTTTTTT; cdr3_aa: CASSRTDSYATNEKLFF
clone_size: -; j_call: TRBJ2-2; d_call: -; v_call: TRBV7-2; cdr3_nt: TGTGCCAGCAGCCAACGGAGGGGAACTCTCAGCACCGGGGAGCTGTTTTTT; cdr3_aa: CASSQRRGTLSTGELFF